The T cell receptor beta chain described here comes from a study of CD8+ T cells in alopecia areata. About the research overall: Tofacitinib lasted 6 to 18 months, then 6 months off drug.

Points from the study as a whole: Sequenced scalp T cells also include alphabeta T cells resident in normal skin. Mouse data revealed clearer TCR sharing than patient data did, a gap possibly tied to HLA.

The sequencing template was cDNA reverse transcribed from extracted RNA. Here immunoSEQ multiplex PCR was the method, and the copy in TCRdb shows in-frame clones only, minus some. The repertoire includes some 130,000 clones, about 60% of them detected once, and approximately 6.5% sits in the top ten. In regard to this clone: Its specificity is unknown.

The source of this sequence is a human donor with alopecia areata. The material sequenced was CD4+ T cells sorted from blood, taken at week 0.

CDR3 sequence reads: CAWRLTGTNEQYF. The CDR3 DNA is TGTGCCTGGAGGCTGACAGGGACCAACGAGCAGTACTTC. The chain couples TRBV30 to TRBJ2-7; 7 bases line up with TRBD1. Germline V gives CDR1 GTSNPN, CDR2 SVGIG (reference sequence). The V gene end was trimmed by 3 bases and the J gene end by 5 bases; junction bases not matched to a gene: 7. This CDR3 region has 13 residues.